These 11 T cell receptor beta chains originate from one sample sequenced in a study of cytomegalovirus exposure and HLA in healthy donors. The primer mix had 60 Vbeta and 13 Jbeta primers. TCRdb's table, derived via immunoSEQ multiplex PCR, lists solely in-frame clones and lacks some. Here the sample spans about 170,000 clones, around 83% being singletons. Source material: PBMCs. The receptor source for this set is a man aged 30 to 45 in good health and CMV-seropositive.

The chain has TRBV9 and TRBJ2-3; D is possibly TRBD2 (5 bases). V was trimmed by 4 bases and J by 2 bases, leaving 20 bases between them. In germline, CDR1 is SGDLS, CDR2 YYNGEE. This CDR3 comprises 17 residues. The CDR3 nucleotides are TGTGCCAGCAGCCCGACTTGGGGAGCGGTCGACACAGATACGCAGTATTTT. Translating it yields CASSPTWGAVDTDTQYF.

This clone was detected only once. The chain is built from TRBV9 and TRBJ1-1; TRBD1 is a possible D gene (6 bases). Trimming cost V 0 bases and J 0 bases, with 15 bases left between them. The length of the CDR3 is 17 residues. The V gene's germline CDR1 is SGDLS and CDR2 YYNGEE. CDR3 region: CASSVVGQPSMNTEAFF. CDR3 bases: TGTGCCAGCAGCGTAGTAGGACAGCCGAGTATGAACACTGAAGCTTTCTTT.

The chain combines TRBV29-1 with TRBJ1-1, with D maybe TRBD1 (6 bases). The CDR3 loop spans 13 amino acids. CDR1 and CDR2 from the germline V gene are SQVTM and ANQGSEA. The V and J ends lost 4 bases and 0 bases respectively, with 9 bases between them. The CDR3 nucleotides read TGCAGCGTTGCGGACAGACTGAACACTGAAGCTTTCTTT. It translates to CSVADRLNTEAFF.

V usage is TRBV12-5 and J usage is TRBJ2-7; possible D gene TRBD1, 5 bases. With 6 bases removed from V and 5 bases from J, the gap between germline ends came to 20 bases. The CDR3 covers 15 residues. The germline gives CDR1 LGHNT, CDR2 FRNRAP. DNA for the CDR3: TGTGCTAGTGGCAACAACTTCAGGGATTCCAACGAGCAGTACTTC. It translates to CASGNNFRDSNEQYF.

This chain uses TRBV5-1 with TRBJ2-1; possible D gene TRBD1, 6 bases. CDR3 length equals 13 residues. V lost 5 bases and J lost 3, with 9 bases in between. The germline V gene encodes CDR1 SGHRS and CDR2 YFSETQ. CDR3 sequence (DNA): TGCGCCAGCAGAGACAGGAACTACAATGAGCAGTTCTTC. As protein: CASRDRNYNEQFF.

The rearrangement uses TRBV6-5 and TRBJ2-1; D gene uncertain. V gave up 0 bases and J gave up 6 bases, with 6 bases separating them. The CDR3 totals 13 residues. Germline CDR1 is MNHEY and CDR2 is SVGAGI. The CDR3 here is CASSYSTRNEQFF. In DNA form, the CDR3 reads TGTGCCAGCAGTTACTCGACTCGCAATGAGCAGTTCTTC.

This clone has only a few counts. The rearrangement uses TRBV6-5 and TRBJ1-4; 11 bases map to TRBD1. There are 14 residues in the CDR3. Germline trimming cut 6 bases from V and 10 bases from J; bases unmatched to any gene: 7. Germline-derived CDR1 and CDR2 are MNHEY and SVGAGI. CDR3 nucleotides: TGTGCCAGCAGGGGGGGACAGGGGGGTTCAAAACTGTTTTTT. It specifies CASRGGQGGSKLFF.

The chain couples TRBV9 to TRBJ1-3; TRBD1 agrees at 7 bases. The CDR3 runs 16 residues. The V gene's germline CDR1 is SGDLS and CDR2 YYNGEE. Trimming cost V 2 bases and J 2 bases; bases outside gene matches: 7. The CDR3: CASSVRDSNTGNTIYF. The CDR3 DNA is TGTGCCAGCAGCGTTCGGGACAGCAACACTGGAAACACCATATATTTT. The full variable domain, in which reference TRBV9 and TRBJ1-3 provide the parts outside the CDR3, is DSGVTQTPKHLITATGQRVTLRCSPRSGDLSVYWYQQSLDQGLQFLIQYYNGEERAKGNILERFSAQQFPDLHSELNLSSLELGDSALYFCASSVRDSNTGNTIYFGEGSWLTVV.

V and J are TRBV5-1 and TRBJ1-2, with TRBD1 identical over 7 bases. The CDR3 loop spans 13 amino acids. Trimming removed 4 bases from V and 6 bases from J; junction bases left unmatched: 6. Germline values: CDR1 SGHRS, CDR2 YFSETQ. CDR3 nucleotide sequence: TGCGCCAGCAGCCCACAGGGGTTCCATGGCTACACCTTC. Translation: CASSPQGFHGYTF.

The chain has TRBV5-1 and TRBJ2-7, with 11 bases aligning to TRBD2. The V gene's germline CDR1 is SGHRS and CDR2 YFSETQ. This CDR3 has 14 residues. V shed 7 bases, J shed 4 bases, and the junction held 7 bases outside the gene matches. The CDR3, as DNA: TGCGCCAGCCGCCTAGCGGGGGGTTTATACGAGCAGTACTTC. It encodes CASRLAGGLYEQYF.

This chain joins TRBV10-2 and TRBJ2-7; 9 positions agree with TRBD2. The CDR3 runs to 14 residues. Germline CDR1 reads WSHSY; CDR2 reads SAAADI. V trimming: 8 bases; J trimming: 3 bases; junction bases outside the gene matches: 8. This CDR3 is CASGGGDSFYEQYF. CDR3 sequence (DNA): TGCGCCAGCGGCGGGGGGGATTCCTTCTACGAGCAGTACTTC.